Below are 20 T cell receptor beta chains sequenced from a single sample in a study of PD-L1 blockade in urothelial cancer. Repertoires were generated with immunoSEQ multiplex PCR, while TCRdb's copy carries only in-frame clones and drops some. The sample consists of about 84,000 clones, more than 90% of them appearing once. Specimen: PBMCs, collected around atezolizumab (anti-PD-L1) treatment. Source of these receptors: a man in his 60s with urothelial cancer.

This chain uses TRBV2 with TRBJ2-7; D is perhaps TRBD1 (5 bases). The CDR3 covers 12 residues. CDR1 is SNHLY, CDR2 FYNNEI, per germline. V shed 6 bases and J shed 1 base, with 7 bases lying between them. CDR3 nucleotides: TGTGCCAGCAGCTGGACATCCTACGAGCAGTACTTC. Translating it yields CASSWTSYEQYF.

The chain has TRBV6-5 and TRBJ2-6; 7 bases match TRBD1. Trimming at V came to 2 bases and at J to 4 bases, leaving 5 bases not matched to a gene. Germline V gives CDR1 MNHEY, CDR2 SVGAGI. The CDR3 runs to 16 residues. CDR3 loop: CASSYDRVPGANVLTF. In nucleotides, the CDR3 is TGTGCCAGCAGTTACGACAGGGTCCCCGGGGCCAACGTCCTGACTTTC.

The rearrangement links TRBV19 to TRBJ2-7; TRBD1 aligns across 10 bases. The CDR3 contains 15 residues. V gave up 3 bases and J gave up 0 bases; unmatched junction bases: 2. Germline CDR1 LNHDA, CDR2 SQIVND (reference sequence). CDR3 sequence (DNA): TGTGCCAGTAGTATCGGGACAGGGGTCTCCTACGAGCAGTACTTC. Protein: CASSIGTGVSYEQYF.

As DNA, the CDR3 is TGTGCCACCAGCAGGGGGGACAGGGAGGCTGACACTGAAGCTTTCTTT. Translating it yields CATSRGDREADTEAFF. The chain is built from TRBV15 and TRBJ1-1; 9 positions agree with TRBD1. The ends lost 3 bases at V and 3 bases at J; junction bases unmatched: 8. The CDR3 is 16 residues long. Germline CDR1 reads LNHNV; CDR2 reads YYDKDF (reference sequence).

This chain connects TRBV5-4 to TRBJ2-5, with D possibly matching TRBD1 (5 bases). The CDR3 consists of 15 residues. Germline CDR1 is SGHNT and CDR2 is YYREEE (reference sequence). Trimming took off 0 bases at V and 4 bases at J, with 13 bases between the two ends. The CDR3 spells CASSLVQGAVETQYF. The CDR3 DNA sequence: TGTGCCAGCAGCTTGGTTCAAGGGGCGGTAGAGACCCAGTACTTC.

The gene calls are TRBV11-2 and TRBJ2-3; D gene uncertain. V dropped 4 bases and J dropped 0 bases, with 11 bases sitting between them. The CDR3 is made up of 15 amino acids. The germline V gene encodes CDR1 SGHAT and CDR2 FQNNGV. The CDR3 bases are TGTGCCAGCAGCTCCCCGCGCCTTAGCACAGATACGCAGTATTTT. Translated: CASSSPRLSTDTQYF.

This chain links TRBV5-4 with TRBJ2-3; 7 bases fit TRBD2. The CDR3 runs to 14 residues. CDR1 and CDR2 (germline): SGHNT, YYREEE (reference sequence). The V and J ends lost 0 bases and 6 bases, in that order; junction bases with no gene match: 4. The CDR3 DNA reads as TGTGCCAGCAGCTTGGTGGCGGGAGCGGATACGCAGTATTTT. This gives the protein CASSLVAGADTQYF.

V is TRBV7-2 and J is TRBJ2-7, with 7 nucleotides matching TRBD1. J gave up 3 bases and V 2 bases, and 16 bases lay outside the gene matches. CDR1 is SGHTA and CDR2 is FQGNSA in the germline V gene. The CDR3 is 18 amino acids. The CDR3 spells CASSLYNPQQGIRYEQYF. In nucleotides, the CDR3 is TGTGCCAGCAGCTTATATAACCCCCAACAGGGGATTCGCTACGAGCAGTACTTC.

The rearrangement links TRBV29-1 to TRBJ1-2; 9 nucleotides align to TRBD1. The germline V gene has CDR1 SQVTM and CDR2 ANQGSEA. Germline trimming cut 3 bases from V and 11 bases from J; bases unmatched to any gene: 10. CDR3 length: 13 amino acids. The CDR3 bases are TGCAGCGTTGATATGGGACAGGGTGGGGGTTACACCTTC. Residues: CSVDMGQGGGYTF. Supplemented by reference TRBV29-1 and TRBJ1-2, the full variable domain reads SAVISQKPSRDICQRGTSLTIQCQVDSQVTMMFWYRQQPGQSLTLIATANQGSEATYESGFVIDKFPISRPNLTFSTLTVSNMSPEDSSIYLCSVDMGQGGGYTFGSGTRLTVV.

The chain employs TRBV6-5 and TRBJ2-5, with 8 bases that match TRBD2. V dropped 7 bases and J dropped 7; count of bases not matched to a gene: 11. Germline V gene lookup returns CDR1 MNHEY and CDR2 SVGAGI. This CDR3 is 14 amino acids long. CDR3 coding DNA: TGTGCCAGCAAGCCTGGTGGCGGGGGGTTGACCCAGTACTTC. This encodes CASKPGGGGLTQYF.

This rearrangement joins TRBV29-1 to TRBJ2-3; TRBD2 matches at 9 bases. The CDR3 is made up of 15 amino acids. Looked up from germline, CDR1 is SQVTM and CDR2 is ANQGSEA. J gave up 0 bases and V 6 bases, and 7 bases lay outside the gene matches. Written as DNA, the CDR3 is TGCAGCGTAGAAAGACTAGCGGATAGCACAGATACGCAGTATTTT. It codes for CSVERLADSTDTQYF.

This chain links TRBV12-5 with TRBJ2-5; 11 bases are a match to TRBD1. Unmatched junction bases numbered 3, after V lost 5 bases and J lost 1 base. CDR1 and CDR2 from the germline V gene are LGHNT and FRNRAP. The CDR3 totals 15 residues. CDR3 amino acids: CASGRGTGGQETQYF. The CDR3 bases are TGTGCTAGTGGTCGGGGGACAGGGGGCCAAGAGACCCAGTACTTC.

Worth noting for this clone: Other DNA sequences in this sample translate to the same CDR3. The chain couples TRBV5-4 to TRBJ1-2, with D maybe TRBD1 (6 bases). CDR1 is SGHNT and CDR2 is YYREEE in the germline V gene (reference sequence). The CDR3 runs 13 residues. V was trimmed by 4 bases and J by 2 bases, leaving 9 bases between them. This CDR3 is CASSPDRNYGYTF. In DNA form, the CDR3 reads TGTGCCAGCAGCCCTGACAGGAACTATGGCTACACCTTC. The whole variable domain, filled in from reference TRBV5-4 and TRBJ1-2, reads ETGVTQSPTHLIKTRGQQVTLRCSSQSGHNTVSWYQQALGQGPQFIFQYYREEENGRGNFPPRFSGLQFPNYSSELNVNALELDDSALYLCASSPDRNYGYTFGSGTRLTVV.

The table lists this clone with a few counts. The sample has other DNA sequences that encode this CDR3 too. This chain uses TRBV30 with TRBJ1-1, with D possibly matching TRBD1 (5 bases). The CDR3 runs 14 residues. Germline V lookup: CDR1 GTSNPN, CDR2 SVGIG (reference sequence). Trimming removed 1 base from V and 0 bases from J, with 9 bases in between. The CDR3 DNA reads as TGTGCCTGGAGTGGACAGACGATGAACACTGAAGCTTTCTTT. This translates into CAWSGQTMNTEAFF.

The chain carries TRBV10-2 and TRBJ2-7; D perhaps matches TRBD1 (6 bases). V was pared by 3 bases and J by 4 bases, with 10 bases between. Per germline, CDR1 WSHSY and CDR2 SAAADI. The CDR3 is 13 amino acids. CDR3 bases: TGCGCCAGCAGTGAATACAGGGTTTACGAGCAGTACTTC. It is translated as CASSEYRVYEQYF.

This clone was recorded a few times. The rearrangement uses TRBV2 and TRBJ2-2, with TRBD1 matching 9 bases. In germline, CDR1 is SNHLY, CDR2 FYNNEI. The V gene end was trimmed by 3 bases and the J gene end by 6 bases; junction bases not matched to a gene: 14. CDR3 length equals 18 residues. The CDR3 loop reads CASSDIGTGKFLSGELFF. The DNA of the CDR3 is TGTGCCAGCAGTGATATAGGGACAGGGAAGTTTTTGTCCGGGGAGCTGTTTTTT.

The rearrangement joins TRBV21-1 to TRBJ2-6; TRBD1 is taken as the D call from the table, unchecked against the DNA. TRBV21-1 is described as a pseudogene. The CDR3 runs to 15 residues. The CDR3 DNA is TGTGCCAGCAGCGAACCGGGACAAGATATGAACGTCCTGACTTTC. Protein: CASSEPGQDMNVLTF.

In this sample, this clone turned up once. The rearrangement joins TRBV5-3 to TRBJ2-6, with a weak D call TRBD2 (6 bases). TRBV5-3 is marked as an open reading frame, function uncertain. The CDR3 contains 19 residues. V lost 4 bases and J 0 bases, leaving 20 bases between the germline ends. CDR3 DNA sequence: TGTGCCAGAAGCGTGCGGAGGGTCCGGGTCACCTCTGGGGCCAACGTCCTGACTTTC. Translating it yields CARSVRRVRVTSGANVLTF.

The chain recombines TRBV5-1 with TRBJ2-3; TRBD2 aligns across 7 bases. The V segment lost 4 bases and the J segment 1 base; nucleotides outside the gene matches: 3. Per the germline V gene, CDR1 is SGHRS and CDR2 is YFSETQ. This CDR3 is 14 amino acids long. Written as DNA, the CDR3 is TGCGCCAGCAGCCCGGGACTACGCACAGATACGCAGTATTTT. Translating gives CASSPGLRTDTQYF.

As regards this clone: The sample contains more than one DNA sequence encoding this CDR3. The V and J genes are TRBV18 and TRBJ2-7, with 8 bases identical to TRBD1. The J segment lost 2 bases and the V segment lost 3 bases, leaving 3 bases of the junction unmatched. CDR1 KGHSH and CDR2 LQKENI come from the germline V gene. The CDR3 has 14 residues. CDR3 sequence: CASSPRQGTYEQYF. For the CDR3, the DNA is TGTGCCAGCTCACCCAGACAGGGGACCTACGAGCAGTACTTC.